The 12 T cell receptor beta chains below all came from one sample that was sequenced in a study of response to subunit inactivated influenza vaccine. TCRdb re-called the RT-PCR reads with MiXCR, one entry per CDR3 protein. The repertoire holds hundreds of thousands of distinct CDR3 sequences, with approximately 10% as singletons. The sample was also linked to a second study, of T cells expressing NK-cell markers. As that study records: Generation of TCR beta cDNA was performed by 5'RACE template switching incorporating UMIs.

This specimen consisted of PBMCs from blood, obtained on the day of vaccination. The origin of the receptors is a man aged 45 to 65 who received an inactivated influenza vaccine.

The chain couples TRBV23-1 to TRBJ2-1; perhaps TRBD2 as D (6 bases). TRBV23-1 is sorted into the ORF group, with uncertain function. The CDR3 is 17 residues long. V was trimmed by 4 bases and J by 0 bases, leaving 16 bases between them. The CDR3 loop is CASSPRRSGSSYNEQFF. CDR3 nucleotides: TGCGCCAGCAGTCCGAGGCGTAGCGGAAGCTCCTACAATGAGCAGTTCTTC.

In this sample, this clonotype turned up a few times. This chain joins TRBV4-2 and TRBJ2-7; D uncertain. Trimming pared 0 bases from V and 3 bases from J, leaving 15 bases between. This CDR3 region has 16 residues. Per the germline V gene, CDR1 is LGHNA and CDR2 is YNFKEQ. The CDR3 spells CASSQDGSGRYYEQYF. The DNA of the CDR3 is TGTGCCAGCAGCCAAGATGGGTCAGGTAGATACTACGAGCAGTACTTC.

This clonotype has a handful of counts. J is TRBJ2-1 and V is TRBV2; 13 nucleotides match TRBD2. The germline V gene has CDR1 SNHLY and CDR2 FYNNEI. The CDR3 sequence is 14 residues long. The ends lost 5 bases at V and 10 bases at J; junction bases unmatched: 5. This CDR3 reads CASSLRTSGGEQFF. DNA for the CDR3: TGTGCCAGCAGTCTCCGGACTAGCGGGGGAGAGCAGTTCTTC.

This clonotype was found many times. The chain is built from TRBV28 and TRBJ1-2; the D is unclear. Trimming shortened V by 1 base and J by 7 bases, and 4 bases separated the two germline ends. The germline gives CDR1 MDHEN, CDR2 SYDVKM. The CDR3 totals 11 residues. This CDR3 is CASSLLGGYTF. CDR3 nucleotides: TGTGCCAGCAGTTTATTGGGTGGCTACACCTTC.

The chain carries TRBV20-1 and TRBJ2-7, with a possible D match to TRBD1 (6 bases). CDR3 size: 11 residues. Trimming left V 7 bases short and J 3 bases short, with 10 bases between. Germline assignment: CDR1 DFQATT and CDR2 SNEGSKA (reference sequence). This CDR3 reads CSGAGDYEQYF. CDR3 nucleotide sequence: TGCAGTGGAGCAGGGGACTACGAGCAGTACTTC.

The sample holds a few counts of this clonotype. The V call is TRBV6-1, the J call TRBJ2-7, with 7 bases matching TRBD1. The CDR3 spans 14 residues. Looked up from germline, CDR1 is MNHNS and CDR2 is SASEGT. The V and J ends lost 5 bases and 2 bases, in that order; junction bases with no gene match: 6. CDR3 amino acids: CASSPIRGTYEQYF. CDR3 sequence (DNA): TGTGCCAGCAGTCCCATCAGGGGGACCTACGAGCAGTACTTC.

This clonotype has only a few counts. The CDR3, as DNA: TGCAGTGCCCCAACAGGGGGAAATCAGCCCCAGCATTTT. Encoded protein: CSAPTGGNQPQHF. The J gene is TRBJ1-5, the V gene TRBV20-1, with TRBD1 identical over 8 bases. Germline V gene lookup returns CDR1 DFQATT and CDR2 SNEGSKA (reference sequence). This CDR3 is 13 amino acids long. The ends lost 6 bases at V and 4 bases at J; junction bases unmatched: 5.

The V call is TRBV2, the J call TRBJ2-2; no clear D gene. The germline V gene has CDR1 SNHLY and CDR2 FYNNEI. This CDR3 has 12 amino acids. V lost 9 bases and J 9 bases, leaving 14 bases between the germline ends. CDR3 amino acids: CASRVTTWELFF. The CDR3 nucleotides are TGTGCCAGTCGGGTAACAACCTGGGAGCTGTTTTTT.

This clonotype has a count of ten or more. The chain couples TRBV29-1 to TRBJ2-1; 7 nucleotides align to TRBD1. V lost 5 bases and J lost 7; bases outside the gene matches: 11. This CDR3 spans 14 amino acids. Germline CDR1 reads SQVTM; CDR2 reads ANQGSEA. Here the CDR3 DNA reads TGCAGCGTTATCCCAAACAGGGGCGGAAATGAGCAGTTCTTC. Protein product: CSVIPNRGGNEQFF.

This clonotype turned up a few times. This chain connects TRBV28 to TRBJ2-7; possible D gene TRBD1, 5 bases. This CDR3 is built from 13 residues. V was pared by 5 bases and J by 2 bases, with 10 bases between. Germline V CDR1 and CDR2: MDHEN, SYDVKM. The CDR3 DNA reads as TGTGCCAGCAGTAAGACAGTACCCTACGAGCAGTACTTC. It is translated as CASSKTVPYEQYF.

This clonotype occurred a few times. This chain connects TRBV20-1 to TRBJ2-5; a weak D match, TRBD1 (6 bases). The CDR3 sequence is 13 residues long. Looked up from germline, CDR1 is DFQATT and CDR2 is SNEGSKA (reference sequence). The V and J ends lost 5 bases and 1 base respectively, with 11 bases between them. CDR3 residues: CSAVRQAQETQYF. Here the CDR3 DNA reads TGCAGTGCTGTCCGACAGGCCCAAGAGACCCAGTACTTC.

The V call is TRBV5-1, the J call TRBJ2-2; D may be TRBD1 (6 bases). The germline V and J ends were trimmed by 9 bases and 2 bases, with 11 bases remaining between them. Germline values: CDR1 SGHRS, CDR2 YFSETQ. The CDR3 consists of 13 residues. The CDR3 loop reads CATTTGNTGELFF. The DNA for the CDR3 is TGCGCCACCACGACAGGAAACACCGGGGAGCTGTTTTTT.